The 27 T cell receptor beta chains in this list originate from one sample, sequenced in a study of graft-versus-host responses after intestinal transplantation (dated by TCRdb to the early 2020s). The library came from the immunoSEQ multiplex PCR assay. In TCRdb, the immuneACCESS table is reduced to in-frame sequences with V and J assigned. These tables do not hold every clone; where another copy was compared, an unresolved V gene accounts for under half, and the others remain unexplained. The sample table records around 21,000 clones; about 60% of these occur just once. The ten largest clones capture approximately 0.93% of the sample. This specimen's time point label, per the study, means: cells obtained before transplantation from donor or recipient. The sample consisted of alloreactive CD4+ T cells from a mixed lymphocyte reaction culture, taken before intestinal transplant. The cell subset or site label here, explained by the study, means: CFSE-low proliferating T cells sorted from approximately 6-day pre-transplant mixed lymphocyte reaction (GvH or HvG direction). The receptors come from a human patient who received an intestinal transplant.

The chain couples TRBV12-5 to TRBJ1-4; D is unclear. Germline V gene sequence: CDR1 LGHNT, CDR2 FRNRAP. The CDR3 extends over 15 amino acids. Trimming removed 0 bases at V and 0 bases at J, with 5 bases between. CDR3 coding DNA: TGTGCTAGTGGTTTGGTAGCTACAACTAATGAAAAACTGTTTTTT. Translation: CASGLVATTNEKLFF. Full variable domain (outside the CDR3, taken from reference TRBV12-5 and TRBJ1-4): DARVTQTPRHKVTEMGQEVTMRCQPILGHNTVFWYRQTMMQGLELLAYFRNRAPLDDSGMPKDRFSAEMPDATLATLKIQPSEPRDSAVYFCASGLVATTNEKLFFGSGTQLSVL.

The CDR3 loop reads CASRRGQPNTEAFF. DNA of the CDR3: TGTGCCAGCAGACGCGGACAGCCGAACACTGAAGCTTTCTTT. The chain carries TRBV6-5 and TRBJ1-1, with D possibly matching TRBD1 (6 bases). Germline-derived CDR1 and CDR2 are MNHEY and SVGAGI. Trimming cost V 6 bases and J 1 base, with 12 bases left between them. The CDR3 extends over 14 amino acids.

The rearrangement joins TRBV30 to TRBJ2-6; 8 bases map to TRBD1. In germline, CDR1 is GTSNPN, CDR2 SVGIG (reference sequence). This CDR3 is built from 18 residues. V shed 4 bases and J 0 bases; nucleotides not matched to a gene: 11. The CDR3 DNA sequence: TGTGCCTGGAATCCGGACAGGGCCTACCCCTCTGGGGCCAACGTCCTGACTTTC. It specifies CAWNPDRAYPSGANVLTF.

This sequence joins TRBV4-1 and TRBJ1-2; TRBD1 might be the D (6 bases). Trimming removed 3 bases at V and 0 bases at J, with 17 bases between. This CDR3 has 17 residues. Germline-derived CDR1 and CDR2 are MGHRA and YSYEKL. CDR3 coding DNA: TGCGCCAGCAGCCATCCCAACACGGGACACACTAACTATGGCTACACCTTC. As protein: CASSHPNTGHTNYGYTF.

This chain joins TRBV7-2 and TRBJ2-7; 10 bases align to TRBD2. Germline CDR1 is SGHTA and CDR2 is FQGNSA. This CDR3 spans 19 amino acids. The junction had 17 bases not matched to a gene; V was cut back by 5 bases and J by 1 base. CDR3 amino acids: CASSPSGRGLSWGSYEQYF. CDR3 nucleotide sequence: TGTGCCAGCAGCCCGAGCGGGAGGGGGTTGAGTTGGGGGTCCTACGAGCAGTACTTC.

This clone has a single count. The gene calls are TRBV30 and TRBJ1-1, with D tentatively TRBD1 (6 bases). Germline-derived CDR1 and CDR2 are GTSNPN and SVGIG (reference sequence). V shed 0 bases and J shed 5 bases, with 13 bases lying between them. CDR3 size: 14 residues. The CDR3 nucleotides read TGTGCCTGGAGTGTAGTGGGGGCTGGAACTGAAGCTTTCTTT. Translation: CAWSVVGAGTEAFF.

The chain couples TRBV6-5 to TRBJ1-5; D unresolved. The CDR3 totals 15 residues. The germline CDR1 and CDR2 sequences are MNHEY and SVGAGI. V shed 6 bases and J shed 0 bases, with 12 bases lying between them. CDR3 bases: TGTGCCAGCAGACCCGGACTGATTAGCAATCAGCCCCAGCATTTT. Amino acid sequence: CASRPGLISNQPQHF.

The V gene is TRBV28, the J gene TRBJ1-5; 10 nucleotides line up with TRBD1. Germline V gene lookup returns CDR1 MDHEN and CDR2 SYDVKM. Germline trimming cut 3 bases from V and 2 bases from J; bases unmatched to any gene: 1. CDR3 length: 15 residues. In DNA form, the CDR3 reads TGTGCCAGCAGTTTGGGGACAGGGGGCAATCAGCCCCAGCATTTT. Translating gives CASSLGTGGNQPQHF.

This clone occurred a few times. The CDR3 DNA reads as TGTGCCAGCTCACCCTGGACTAGCGGGAGCTTTGGCACCGGGGAGCTGTTTTTT. Translating gives CASSPWTSGSFGTGELFF. V and J are TRBV18 and TRBJ2-2; 13 bases are a match to TRBD2. Germline assignment: CDR1 KGHSH and CDR2 LQKENI. V lost 3 bases to trimming and J lost 4 bases; unmatched junction nucleotides: 8. The CDR3 is 18 amino acids. Complete variable domain (other parts from reference TRBV18 and TRBJ2-2): NAGVMQNPRHLVRRRGQEARLRCSPMKGHSHVYWYRQLPEEGLKFMVYLQKENIIDESGMPKERFSAEFPKEGPSILRIQQVVRGDSAAYFCASSPWTSGSFGTGELFFGEGSRLTVL.

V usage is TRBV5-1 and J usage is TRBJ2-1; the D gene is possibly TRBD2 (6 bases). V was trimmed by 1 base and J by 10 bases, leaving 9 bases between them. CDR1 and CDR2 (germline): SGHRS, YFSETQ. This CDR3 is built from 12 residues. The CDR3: CASSLIGSEQFF. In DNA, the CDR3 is TGCGCCAGCAGCTTGATCGGGAGCGAGCAGTTCTTC.

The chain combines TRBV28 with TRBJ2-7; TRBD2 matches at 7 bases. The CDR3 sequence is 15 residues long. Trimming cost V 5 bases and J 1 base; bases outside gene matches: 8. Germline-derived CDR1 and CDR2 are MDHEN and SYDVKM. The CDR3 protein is CASSESGAQSYEQYF. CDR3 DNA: TGTGCCAGCAGTGAAAGCGGGGCTCAATCCTACGAGCAGTACTTC.

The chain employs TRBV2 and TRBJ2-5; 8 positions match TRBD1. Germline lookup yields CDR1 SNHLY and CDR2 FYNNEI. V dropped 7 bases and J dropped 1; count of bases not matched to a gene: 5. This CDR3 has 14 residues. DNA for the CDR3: TGTGCCAGCAATCTAGGGACAGGCCAAGAGACCCAGTACTTC. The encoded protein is CASNLGTGQETQYF.

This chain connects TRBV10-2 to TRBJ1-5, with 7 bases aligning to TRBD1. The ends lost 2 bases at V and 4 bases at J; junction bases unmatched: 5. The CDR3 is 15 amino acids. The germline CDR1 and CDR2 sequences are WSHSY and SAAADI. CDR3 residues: CASSEGHRGNQPQHF. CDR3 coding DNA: TGCGCCAGCAGTGAGGGGCACAGGGGAAATCAGCCCCAGCATTTT.

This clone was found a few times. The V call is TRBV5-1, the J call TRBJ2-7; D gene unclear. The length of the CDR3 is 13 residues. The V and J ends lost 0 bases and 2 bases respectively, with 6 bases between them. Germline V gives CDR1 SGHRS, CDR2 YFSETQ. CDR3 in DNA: TGCGCCAGCAGCTTGGGCGATGCCTACGAGCAGTACTTC. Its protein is CASSLGDAYEQYF.

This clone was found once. The CDR3 sequence: CATAVASETQYF. The CDR3 DNA sequence: TGTGCCACCGCCGTGGCATCGGAGACCCAGTACTTC. V is TRBV28 and J is TRBJ2-5; D remains ambiguous. V lost 10 bases and J lost 5, with 14 bases in between. The germline V gene has CDR1 MDHEN and CDR2 SYDVKM. The CDR3 is 12 amino acids.

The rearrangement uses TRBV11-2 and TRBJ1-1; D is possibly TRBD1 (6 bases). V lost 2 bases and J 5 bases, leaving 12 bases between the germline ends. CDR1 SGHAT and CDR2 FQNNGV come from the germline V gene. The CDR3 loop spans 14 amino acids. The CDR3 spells CASSLRGAGTEAFF. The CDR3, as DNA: TGTGCCAGCAGCTTACGGGGGGCAGGGACTGAAGCTTTCTTT. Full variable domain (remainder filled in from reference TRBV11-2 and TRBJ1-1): EAGVAQSPRYKIIEKRQSVAFWCNPISGHATLYWYQQILGQGPKLLIQFQNNGVVDDSQLPKDRFSAERLKGVDSTLKIQPAKLEDSAVYLCASSLRGAGTEAFFGQGTRLTVV.

The CDR3 region has the DNA TGTGCCAGCAGTTTGAGGGGGAGCGTGTACGAGCAGTACTTC. As protein: CASSLRGSVYEQYF. This chain uses TRBV28 with TRBJ2-7; a possible D gene is TRBD1 (6 bases). Deletions cut 3 bases from V and 4 bases from J, with 13 bases between. The CDR3 has 14 residues. CDR1 MDHEN and CDR2 SYDVKM come from the germline V gene.

CDR3 sequence: CAWSEGNSYEQYF. The CDR3 region has the DNA TGTGCCTGGAGTGAGGGGAATTCCTACGAGCAGTACTTC. This chain joins TRBV30 and TRBJ2-7; TRBD1 is a possible D gene (5 bases). V was trimmed by 1 base and J by 1 base, leaving 8 bases between them. This CDR3 spans 13 amino acids. Germline V gene lookup returns CDR1 GTSNPN and CDR2 SVGIG (reference sequence). Full variable domain (missing parts from reference TRBV30 and TRBJ2-7): SQTIHQWPATLVQPVGSPLSLECTVEGTSNPNLYWYRQAAGRGLQLLFYSVGIGQISSEVPQNLSASRPQDRQFILSSKKLLLSDSGFYLCAWSEGNSYEQYFGPGTRLTVT.

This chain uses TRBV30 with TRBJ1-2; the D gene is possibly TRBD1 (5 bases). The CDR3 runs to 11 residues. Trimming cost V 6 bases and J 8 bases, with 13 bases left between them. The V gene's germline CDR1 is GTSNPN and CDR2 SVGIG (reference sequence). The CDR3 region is CACAGPLGYTF. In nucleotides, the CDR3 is TGTGCCTGCGCAGGGCCTCTCGGCTACACCTTC.

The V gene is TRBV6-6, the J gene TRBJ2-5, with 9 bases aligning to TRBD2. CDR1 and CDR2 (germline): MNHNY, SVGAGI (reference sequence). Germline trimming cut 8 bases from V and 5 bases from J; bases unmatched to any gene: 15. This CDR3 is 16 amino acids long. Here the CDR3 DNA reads TGTGCCAGCGTACTATCAGGGGCTAGCGGGGTGGAGACCCAGTACTTC. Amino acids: CASVLSGASGVETQYF.

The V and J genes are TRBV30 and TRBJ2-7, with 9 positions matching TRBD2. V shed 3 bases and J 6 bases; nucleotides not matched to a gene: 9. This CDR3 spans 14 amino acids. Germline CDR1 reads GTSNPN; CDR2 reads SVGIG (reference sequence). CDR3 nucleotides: TGTGCCTGGAGCTCGGCGGGAGGGCCCGGCGAGCAGTACTTC. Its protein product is CAWSSAGGPGEQYF.

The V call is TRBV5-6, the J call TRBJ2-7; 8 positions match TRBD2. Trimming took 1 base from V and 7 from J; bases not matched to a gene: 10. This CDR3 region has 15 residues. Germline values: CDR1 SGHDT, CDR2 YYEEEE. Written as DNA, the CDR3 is TGTGCCAGCAGCTTGCTCCGGGGGGGGACGGAGGAGCAGTACTTC. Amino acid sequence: CASSLLRGGTEEQYF.

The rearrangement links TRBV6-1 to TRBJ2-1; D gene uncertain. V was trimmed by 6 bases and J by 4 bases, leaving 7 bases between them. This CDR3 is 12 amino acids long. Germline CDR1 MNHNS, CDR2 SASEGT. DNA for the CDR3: TGTGCCAGCAGCCGTACTTACAATGAGCAGTTCTTC. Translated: CASSRTYNEQFF.

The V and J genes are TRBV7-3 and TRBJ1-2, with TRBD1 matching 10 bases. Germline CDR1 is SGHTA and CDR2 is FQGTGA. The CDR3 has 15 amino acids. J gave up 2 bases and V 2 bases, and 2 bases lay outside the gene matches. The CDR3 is CASSLGTGANYGYTF. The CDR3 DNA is TGTGCCAGCAGCTTAGGGACAGGGGCGAACTATGGCTACACCTTC.

The CDR3 here is CASSRPGTGETQYF. The CDR3 nucleotides read TGTGCCAGCAGTCGTCCCGGGACAGGAGAGACCCAGTACTTC. The chain links TRBV6-5 to TRBJ2-5; 8 bases align to TRBD1. Looked up from germline, CDR1 is MNHEY and CDR2 is SVGAGI. The CDR3 has 14 amino acids. Trimming cost V 5 bases and J 4 bases; bases outside gene matches: 6.

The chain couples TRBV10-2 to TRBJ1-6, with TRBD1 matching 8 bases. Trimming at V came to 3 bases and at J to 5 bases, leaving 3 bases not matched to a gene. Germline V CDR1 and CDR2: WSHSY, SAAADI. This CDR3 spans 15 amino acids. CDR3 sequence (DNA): TGCGCCAGCAGTGACCAGGGGGCGGATAATTCACCCCTCCACTTT. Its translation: CASSDQGADNSPLHF.

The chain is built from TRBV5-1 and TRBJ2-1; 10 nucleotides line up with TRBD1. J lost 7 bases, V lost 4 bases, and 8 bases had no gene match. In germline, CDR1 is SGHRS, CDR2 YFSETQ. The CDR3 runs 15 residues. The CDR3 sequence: CASSPLGQGQNEQFF. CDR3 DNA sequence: TGCGCCAGCAGCCCCCTGGGACAGGGGCAAAATGAGCAGTTCTTC. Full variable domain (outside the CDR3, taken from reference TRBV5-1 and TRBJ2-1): KAGVTQTPRYLIKTRGQQVTLSCSPISGHRSVSWYQQTPGQGLQFLFEYFSETQRNKGNFPGRFSGRQFSNSRSEMNVSTLELGDSALYLCASSPLGQGQNEQFFGPGTRLTVL.